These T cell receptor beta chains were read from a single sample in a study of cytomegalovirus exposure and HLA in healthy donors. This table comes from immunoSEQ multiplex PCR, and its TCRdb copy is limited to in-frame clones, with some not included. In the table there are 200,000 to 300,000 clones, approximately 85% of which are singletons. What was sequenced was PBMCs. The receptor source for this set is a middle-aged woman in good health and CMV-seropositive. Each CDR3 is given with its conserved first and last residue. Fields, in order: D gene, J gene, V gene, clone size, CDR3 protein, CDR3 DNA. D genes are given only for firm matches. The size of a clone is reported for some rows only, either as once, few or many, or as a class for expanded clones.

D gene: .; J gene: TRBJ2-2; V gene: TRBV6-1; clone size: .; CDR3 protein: CASPGRGTGELFF; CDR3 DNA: TGTGCCAGCCCGGGCCGGGGGACCGGGGAGCTGTTTTTT
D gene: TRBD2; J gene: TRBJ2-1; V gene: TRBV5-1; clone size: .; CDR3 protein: CASTGLAGGEDEQFF; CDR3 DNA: TGCGCCAGCACAGGACTAGCGGGAGGTGAAGATGAGCAGTTCTTC
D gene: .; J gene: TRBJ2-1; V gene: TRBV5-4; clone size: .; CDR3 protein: CASRDTSGEQFF; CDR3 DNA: TGTGCCAGCAGAGATACTAGTGGTGAGCAGTTCTTC
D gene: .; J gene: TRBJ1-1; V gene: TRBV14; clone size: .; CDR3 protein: CASSQDRYSNTEAFF; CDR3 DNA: TGTGCCAGCAGCCAAGATAGGTACAGTAACACTGAAGCTTTCTTT
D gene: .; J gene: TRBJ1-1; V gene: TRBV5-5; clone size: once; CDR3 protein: CASSLAGNTEAFF; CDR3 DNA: TGTGCCAGCAGCTTGGCAGGGAACACTGAAGCTTTCTTT
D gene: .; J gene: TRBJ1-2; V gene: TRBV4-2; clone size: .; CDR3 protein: CASSQGTGNYGYTF; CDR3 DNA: TGTGCCAGCAGCCAAGGCACAGGGAACTATGGCTACACCTTC
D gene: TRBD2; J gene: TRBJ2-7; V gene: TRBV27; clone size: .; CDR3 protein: CASKASGSHEQYF; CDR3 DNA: TGTGCCAGCAAGGCTAGCGGGAGCCACGAGCAGTACTTC
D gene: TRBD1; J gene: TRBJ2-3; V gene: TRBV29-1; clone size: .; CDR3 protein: CSARGQGAEDTQYF; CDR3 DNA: TGCAGCGCCAGGGGGCAGGGGGCGGAAGATACGCAGTATTTT
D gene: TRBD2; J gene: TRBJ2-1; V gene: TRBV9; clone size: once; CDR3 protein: CASSVIAGGGGEQFF; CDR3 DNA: TGTGCCAGCAGCGTAATAGCGGGAGGCGGGGGTGAGCAGTTCTTC
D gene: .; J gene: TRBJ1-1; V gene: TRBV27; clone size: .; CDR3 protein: CASSSLYRPGRYRDEAFF; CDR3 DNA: TGTGCCAGCAGTTCGTTATACCGCCCCGGGAGGTATAGGGATGAAGCTTTCTTT
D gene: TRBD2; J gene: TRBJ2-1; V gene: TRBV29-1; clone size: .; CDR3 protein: CSVVPPAGAVYNEQFF; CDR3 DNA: TGCAGCGTCGTTCCCCCTGCGGGAGCCGTCTACAATGAGCAGTTCTTC
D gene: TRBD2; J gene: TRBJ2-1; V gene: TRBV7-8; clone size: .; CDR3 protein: CASSLLAGGPSLKSYNEQFF; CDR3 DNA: TGTGCCAGCAGCTTACTAGCGGGAGGGCCGTCACTTAAGTCCTACAATGAGCAGTTCTTC
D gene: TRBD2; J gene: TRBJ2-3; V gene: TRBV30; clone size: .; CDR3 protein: CAWSAGATDTQYF; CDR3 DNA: TGTGCCTGGTCGGCGGGAGCGACAGATACGCAGTATTTT
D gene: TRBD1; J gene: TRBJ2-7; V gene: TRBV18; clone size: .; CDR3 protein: CASATGLAYEQYF; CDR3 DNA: TGTGCCAGCGCGACAGGGCTAGCCTACGAGCAGTACTTC
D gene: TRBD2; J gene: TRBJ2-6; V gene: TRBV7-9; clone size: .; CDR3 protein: CASSLEGGTGANVLTF; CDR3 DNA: TGTGCCAGCAGCTTAGAGGGAGGGACTGGGGCCAACGTCCTGACTTTC
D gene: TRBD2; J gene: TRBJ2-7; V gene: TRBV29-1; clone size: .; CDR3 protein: CSGVLASSYEQYF; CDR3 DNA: TGCAGCGGCGTACTAGCGTCCTCCTACGAGCAGTACTTC
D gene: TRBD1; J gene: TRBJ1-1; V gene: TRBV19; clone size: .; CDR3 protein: CASRTGGWTEAFF; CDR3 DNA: TGTGCCAGTAGAACAGGGGGGTGGACTGAAGCTTTCTTT
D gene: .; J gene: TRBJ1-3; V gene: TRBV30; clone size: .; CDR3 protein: CAWSGQRSSGNTIYF; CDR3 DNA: TGTGCCTGGAGTGGGCAGCGCAGCTCTGGAAACACCATATATTTT
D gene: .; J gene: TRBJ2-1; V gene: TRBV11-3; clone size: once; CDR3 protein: CASSPLVSAYNEQFF; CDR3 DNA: TGTGCCAGCAGCCCTCTAGTCTCGGCCTACAATGAGCAGTTCTTC
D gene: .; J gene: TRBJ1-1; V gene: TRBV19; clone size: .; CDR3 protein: CASKWTAMNTEAFF; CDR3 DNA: TGTGCCAGCAAATGGACAGCTATGAACACTGAAGCTTTCTTT
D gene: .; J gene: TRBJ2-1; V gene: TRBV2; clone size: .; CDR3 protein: CASSRDMGAHSYNEQFF; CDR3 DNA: TGTGCCAGCAGCCGGGACATGGGCGCCCATTCCTACAATGAGCAGTTCTTC
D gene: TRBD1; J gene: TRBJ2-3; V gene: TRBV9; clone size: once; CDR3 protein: CASSATGGRWDTQYF; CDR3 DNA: TGTGCCAGCAGCGCCACAGGGGGCCGCTGGGATACGCAGTATTTT
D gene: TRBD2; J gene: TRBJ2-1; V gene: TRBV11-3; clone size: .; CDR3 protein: CASSLAGGLSYNEQFF; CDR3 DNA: TGTGCCAGCAGCTTGGCGGGAGGGCTCTCCTACAATGAGCAGTTCTTC
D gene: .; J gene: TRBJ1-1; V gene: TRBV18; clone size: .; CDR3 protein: CASSQKGTEAFF; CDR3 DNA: TGTGCCAGCTCACAGAAGGGGACTGAAGCTTTCTTT
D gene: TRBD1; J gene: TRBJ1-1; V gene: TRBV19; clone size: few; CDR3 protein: CASTDRGTTEAFF; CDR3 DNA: TGTGCCAGTACCGACAGGGGAACCACTGAAGCTTTCTTT
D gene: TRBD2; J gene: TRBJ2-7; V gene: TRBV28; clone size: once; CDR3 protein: CASSLSGTSGSSEQYF; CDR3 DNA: TGTGCCAGCAGTTTATCCGGGACTAGCGGGAGTAGCGAGCAGTACTTC
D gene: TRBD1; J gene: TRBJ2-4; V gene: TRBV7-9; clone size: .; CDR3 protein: CASSIGTGLHIQYF; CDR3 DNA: TGTGCCAGCAGCATCGGGACAGGGCTTCACATTCAGTACTTC
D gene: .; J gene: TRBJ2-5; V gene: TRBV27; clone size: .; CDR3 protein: CASSPRGETQYF; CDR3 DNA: TGTGCCAGCAGTCCACGAGGCGAGACCCAGTACTTC
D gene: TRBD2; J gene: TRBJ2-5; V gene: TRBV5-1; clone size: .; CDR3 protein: CASSLELAGARETQYF; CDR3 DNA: TGCGCCAGCAGCTTGGAGCTAGCGGGAGCGCGGGAGACCCAGTACTTC
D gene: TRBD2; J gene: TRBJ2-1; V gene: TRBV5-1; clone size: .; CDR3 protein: CASSPGTSGSYNEQFF; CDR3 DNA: TGCGCCAGCAGCCCCGGGACTAGCGGCTCCTACAATGAGCAGTTCTTC
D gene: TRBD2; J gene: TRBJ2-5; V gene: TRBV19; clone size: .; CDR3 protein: CASSSGLEETQYF; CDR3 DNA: TGTGCCAGTAGTTCGGGACTAGAAGAGACCCAGTACTTC
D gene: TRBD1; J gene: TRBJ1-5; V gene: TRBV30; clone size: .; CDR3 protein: CAWSVQGLSNQPQHF; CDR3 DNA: TGTGCCTGGAGTGTACAGGGGCTGAGCAATCAGCCCCAGCATTTT
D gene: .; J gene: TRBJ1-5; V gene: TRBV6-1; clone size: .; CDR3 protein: CASASLSNQPQHF; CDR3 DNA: TGTGCCAGCGCGTCCTTAAGCAATCAGCCCCAGCATTTT
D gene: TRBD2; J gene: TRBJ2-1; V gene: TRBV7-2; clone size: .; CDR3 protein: CASSPLPTSGRKDEQFF; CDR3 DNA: TGTGCCAGCAGCCCACTGCCGACTAGCGGGAGGAAGGATGAGCAGTTCTTC
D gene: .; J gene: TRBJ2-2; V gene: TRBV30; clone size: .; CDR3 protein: CAWSVGIFVAPNTGELFF; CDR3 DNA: TGTGCCTGGAGTGTTGGTATTTTTGTGGCCCCGAACACCGGGGAGCTGTTTTTT
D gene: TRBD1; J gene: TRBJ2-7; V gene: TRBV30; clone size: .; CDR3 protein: CAWRPGQGAEQYF; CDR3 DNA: TGTGCCTGGAGACCGGGACAGGGAGCCGAGCAGTACTTC
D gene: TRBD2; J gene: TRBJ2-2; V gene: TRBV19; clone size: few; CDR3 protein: CASSIWGLAEGDTGELFF; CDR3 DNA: TGTGCCAGTAGTATCTGGGGACTAGCGGAAGGGGACACCGGGGAGCTGTTTTTT
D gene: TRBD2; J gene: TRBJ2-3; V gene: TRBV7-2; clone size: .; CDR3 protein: CASRSARTSVSDTQYF; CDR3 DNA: TGTGCCAGCAGATCCGCCCGGACTAGCGTTTCAGATACGCAGTATTTT
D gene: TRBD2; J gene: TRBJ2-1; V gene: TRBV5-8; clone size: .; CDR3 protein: CASSFLLAGYEQFF; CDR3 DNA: TGTGCCAGCAGCTTTCTTCTAGCGGGATATGAGCAGTTCTTC
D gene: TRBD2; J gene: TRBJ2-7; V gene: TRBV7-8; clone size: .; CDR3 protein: CASSSNLLAGTSYEQYF; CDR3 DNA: TGTGCCAGCAGCTCAAACCTCCTAGCGGGGACTTCCTACGAGCAGTACTTC
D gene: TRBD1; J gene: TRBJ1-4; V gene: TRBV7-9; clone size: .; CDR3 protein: CASYPTGVNEKLFF; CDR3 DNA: TGTGCCAGCTATCCGACAGGGGTTAATGAAAAACTGTTTTTT
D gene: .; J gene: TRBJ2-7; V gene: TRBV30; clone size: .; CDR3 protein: CAWAGDTPYEQYF; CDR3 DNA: TGTGCCTGGGCCGGGGACACCCCCTACGAGCAGTACTTC
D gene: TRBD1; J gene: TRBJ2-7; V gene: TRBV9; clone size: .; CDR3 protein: CASSVGQGAIYEQYF; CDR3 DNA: TGTGCCAGCAGCGTTGGGCAGGGGGCGATCTACGAGCAGTACTTC
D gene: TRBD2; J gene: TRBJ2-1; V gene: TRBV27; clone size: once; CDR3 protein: CASSLLTSGGFNEQFF; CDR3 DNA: TGTGCCAGCAGTTTATTGACTAGCGGAGGCTTCAATGAGCAGTTCTTC
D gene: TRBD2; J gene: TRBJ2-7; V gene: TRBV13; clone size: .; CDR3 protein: CASSLRTSGSEQYF; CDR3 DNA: TGTGCCAGCAGCTTAAGGACTAGCGGGAGCGAGCAGTACTTC
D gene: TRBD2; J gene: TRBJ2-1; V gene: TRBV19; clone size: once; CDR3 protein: CASSPSGNEQFF; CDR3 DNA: TGTGCCAGTAGTCCTAGCGGCAATGAGCAGTTCTTC
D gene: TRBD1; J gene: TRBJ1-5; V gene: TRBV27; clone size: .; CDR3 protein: CASSPGTGVSNQPQHF; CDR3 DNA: TGTGCCAGCAGTCCAGGGACAGGGGTAAGCAATCAGCCCCAGCATTTT
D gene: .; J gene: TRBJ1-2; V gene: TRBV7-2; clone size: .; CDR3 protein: CASSLDPSNYGYTF; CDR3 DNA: TGTGCCAGCAGCTTAGATCCTTCTAACTATGGCTACACCTTC
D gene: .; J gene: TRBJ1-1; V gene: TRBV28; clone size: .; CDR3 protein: CASSLFGSNTEAFF; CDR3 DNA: TGTGCCAGCAGTTTGTTCGGGTCGAACACTGAAGCTTTCTTT
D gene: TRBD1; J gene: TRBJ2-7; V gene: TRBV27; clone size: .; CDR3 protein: CASRDRGEQYF; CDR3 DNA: TGTGCCAGCAGAGACAGGGGCGAGCAGTACTTC
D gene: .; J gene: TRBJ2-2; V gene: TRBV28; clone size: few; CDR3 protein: CASQGLVNTGELFF; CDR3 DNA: TGTGCCAGCCAGGGACTGGTGAACACCGGGGAGCTGTTTTTT
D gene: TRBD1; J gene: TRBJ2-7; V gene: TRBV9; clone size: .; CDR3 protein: CASSVAPQGADEQYF; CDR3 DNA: TGTGCCAGCAGCGTAGCCCCACAGGGGGCCGACGAGCAGTACTTC
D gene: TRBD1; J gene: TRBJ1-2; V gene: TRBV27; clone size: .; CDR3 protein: CASSPWTGYGYTF; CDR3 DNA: TGTGCCAGCAGTCCATGGACAGGGTATGGCTACACCTTC
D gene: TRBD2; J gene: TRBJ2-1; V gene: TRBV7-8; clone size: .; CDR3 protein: CASSPLLRLAGVNNEQFF; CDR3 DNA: TGTGCCAGCAGCCCCCTCCTGAGACTAGCGGGAGTTAACAATGAGCAGTTCTTC
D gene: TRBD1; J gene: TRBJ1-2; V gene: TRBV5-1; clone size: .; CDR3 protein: CASSFPGQGADGYTF; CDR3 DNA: TGCGCCAGCAGCTTTCCCGGACAGGGGGCGGATGGCTACACCTTC
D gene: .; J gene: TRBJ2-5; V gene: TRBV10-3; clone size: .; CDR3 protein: CAISEFGETQYF; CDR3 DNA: TGTGCCATCAGTGAGTTTGGCGAGACCCAGTACTTC
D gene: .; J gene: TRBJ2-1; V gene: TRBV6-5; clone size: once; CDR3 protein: CASSRVGDEQFF; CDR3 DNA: TGTGCCAGCAGCAGGGTCGGAGATGAGCAGTTCTTC